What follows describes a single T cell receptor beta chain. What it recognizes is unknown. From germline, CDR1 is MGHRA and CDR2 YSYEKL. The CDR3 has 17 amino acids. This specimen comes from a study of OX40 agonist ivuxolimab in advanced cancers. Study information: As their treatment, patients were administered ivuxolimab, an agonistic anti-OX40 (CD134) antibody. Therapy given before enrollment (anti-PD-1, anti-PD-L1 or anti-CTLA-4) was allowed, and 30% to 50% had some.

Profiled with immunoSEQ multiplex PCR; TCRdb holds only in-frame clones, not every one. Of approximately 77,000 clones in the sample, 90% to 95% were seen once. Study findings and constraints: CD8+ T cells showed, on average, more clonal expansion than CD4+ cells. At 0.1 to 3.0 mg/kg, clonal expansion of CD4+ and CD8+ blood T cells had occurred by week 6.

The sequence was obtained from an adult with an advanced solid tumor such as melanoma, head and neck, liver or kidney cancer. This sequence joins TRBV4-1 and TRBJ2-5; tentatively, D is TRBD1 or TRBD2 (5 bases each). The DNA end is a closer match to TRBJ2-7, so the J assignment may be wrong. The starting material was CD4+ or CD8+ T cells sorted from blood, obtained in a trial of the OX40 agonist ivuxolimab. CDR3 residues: CASSQDGGHTESYEQYF. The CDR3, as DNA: TGCGCCAGCAGCCAAGATGGAGGACATACCGAATCCTACGAGCAGTACTTC.